This entry is about one T cell receptor (beta chain). Its antigen is unidentified. The PCR used 60 Vbeta and 13 Jbeta primers. Measured with immunoSEQ multiplex PCR; TCRdb has only the in-frame clones, and not every one. The profile covers about 43,000 clones, with roughly 63% appearing a single time and 12% taken by the ten largest. Deletions cut 10 bases from V and 6 bases from J, with 19 bases between. This CDR3 is 14 amino acids long. Germline V gene sequence: CDR1 ENHRY, CDR2 SYGVKD. The data were taken from a study of cytomegalovirus exposure and HLA in healthy donors. The study, taken as a whole, reports: Sequencing probably produced one cluster of sequence variants that were highly shared.

This TCR was recovered from a man aged 60 to 75 in good health and CMV-seropositive. The source material was PBMCs. The chain employs TRBV10-3 and TRBJ2-1, with D perhaps TRBD2 (5 bases). DNA for the CDR3: TGTGCCACTGGAGTAAGGACTTCAAGCAATGAGCAGTTCTTC. Encoded protein: CATGVRTSSNEQFF.